The 7 T cell receptor beta chains in this list originate from one sample, sequenced in a study of CD8+CD57+ T cells in acquired aplastic anemia. Patients included in sequencing had previously demonstrated CD8+CD57+ cell expansion by flow cytometry. Profiles of TCR beta VDJ and CDR3 were generated from a genomic DNA template. MiXCR was run by TCRdb on the reads, yielding one entry per CDR3 protein. The table shows about 160,000 distinct CDR3 sequences, with 47% occurring only once. Sequenced material: sorted CD4+, CD8+, or CD8+CD57+ T cells (not recorded which) from PBMCs. All receptors come from a human donor with aplastic anemia.

The chain employs TRBV20-1 and TRBJ2-7; 8 positions agree with TRBD2. Per germline, CDR1 DFQATT and CDR2 SNEGSKA (reference sequence). The length of the CDR3 is 13 residues. V shed 5 bases, J shed 2 bases, and the junction held 5 bases outside the gene matches. CDR3 sequence reads: CSALLAVPYEQYF. In DNA form, the CDR3 reads TGCAGTGCTTTACTAGCGGTTCCCTACGAGCAGTACTTC.

This chain joins TRBV14 and TRBJ2-7; tentative D call: TRBD2 (7 bases). V was shortened by 3 bases and J by 3 bases, with 9 bases between the two germline ends. CDR3 length: 13 amino acids. Germline CDR1 and CDR2: SGHDN and FVKESK. This chain's CDR3 is CASSQGGGYEQYF. The CDR3 DNA follows: TGTGCCAGCAGCCAGGGAGGGGGCTACGAGCAGTACTTC. The full variable domain, in which reference TRBV14 and TRBJ2-7 provide the parts outside the CDR3, is EAGVTQFPSHSVIEKGQTVTLRCDPISGHDNLYWYRRVMGKEIKFLLHFVKESKQDESGMPNNRFLAERTGGTYSTLKVQPAELEDSGVYFCASSQGGGYEQYFGPGTRLTVT.

The chain uses TRBV7-2 and TRBJ1-5, with a tentative D call TRBD1 (5 bases). V lost 8 bases to trimming and J lost 4 bases, with 12 bases between them. The CDR3 contains 13 residues. The germline gives CDR1 SGHTA, CDR2 FQGNSA. In nucleotides, the CDR3 is TGTGCCAGCGGCCCCGGGGGAAATCAGCCCCAGCATTTT. It translates to CASGPGGNQPQHF.

This clonotype was found many times. The chain employs TRBV4-1 and TRBJ1-5; D may be TRBD1 (5 bases). In germline, CDR1 is MGHRA, CDR2 YSYEKL. The CDR3 has 16 amino acids. Trimming removed 0 bases from V and 1 base from J, with 10 bases in between. As DNA, the CDR3 is TGCGCCAGCAGCCAAGATGGGGGGAACAGCAATCAGCCCCAGCATTTT. The encoded protein is CASSQDGGNSNQPQHF.

This clonotype was seen at least ten times. The genes are TRBV2 and TRBJ2-5; D is uncertain. Germline V gene lookup returns CDR1 SNHLY and CDR2 FYNNEI. V gave up 8 bases and J gave up 1 base, with 8 bases separating them. The CDR3 runs 12 residues. The CDR3 coding sequence is TGTGCCAGCGTTCAGTTCCAAGAGACCCAGTACTTC. Its translation: CASVQFQETQYF.

V and J are TRBV15 and TRBJ2-7, with D possibly TRBD1 on 6 matching bases. V lost 1 base to trimming and J lost 0 bases, with 10 bases between them. CDR1 is LNHNV and CDR2 is YYDKDF in the germline V gene (reference sequence). The CDR3 contains 15 residues. DNA for the CDR3: TGTGCCACCAGCAGAGGTGGGGACAACTCCTACGAGCAGTACTTC. Translation gives CATSRGGDNSYEQYF.

In regard to this clonotype: This could be a read error, since a much larger clone is one nucleotide away. The genes are TRBV6-6 and TRBJ1-4, with 8 bases aligning to TRBD1. V lost 2 bases to trimming and J lost 10 bases; unmatched junction nucleotides: 9. CDR1 is MNHNY and CDR2 is SVGAGI in the germline V gene (reference sequence). This CDR3 has 15 residues. Here the CDR3 DNA reads TGTGCCAGCAGTTACCCGGACAGGGAGGGAGGAAAACTGTTTTTT. Its protein is CASSYPDREGGKLFF.